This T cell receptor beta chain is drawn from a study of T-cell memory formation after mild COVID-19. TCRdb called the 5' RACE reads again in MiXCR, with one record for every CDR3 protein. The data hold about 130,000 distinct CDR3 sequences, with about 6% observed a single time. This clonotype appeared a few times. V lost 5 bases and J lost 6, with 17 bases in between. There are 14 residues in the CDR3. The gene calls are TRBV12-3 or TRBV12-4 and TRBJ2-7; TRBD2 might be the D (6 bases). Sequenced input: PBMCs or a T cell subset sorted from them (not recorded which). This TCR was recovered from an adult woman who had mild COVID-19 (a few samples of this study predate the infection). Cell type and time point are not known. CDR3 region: CASSPTGTPAEQYF. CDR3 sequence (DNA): TGTGCCAGCAGTCCGACCGGGACTCCCGCCGAGCAGTACTTC.